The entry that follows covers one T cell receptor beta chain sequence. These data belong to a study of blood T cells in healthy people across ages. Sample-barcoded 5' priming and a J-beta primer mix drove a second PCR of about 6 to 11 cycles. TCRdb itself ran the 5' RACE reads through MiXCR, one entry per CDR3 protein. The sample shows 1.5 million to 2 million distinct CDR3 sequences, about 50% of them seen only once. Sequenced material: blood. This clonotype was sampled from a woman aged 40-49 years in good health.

The CDR3: CASSLDWGSHETQYF. In DNA form, the CDR3 reads TGTGCCAGCAGCTTGGACTGGGGGTCCCACGAGACCCAGTACTTC. The chain is built from TRBV5-6 and TRBJ2-5, with D perhaps given as TRBD1 or TRBD2 (5 bases each). The CDR3 covers 15 residues. CDR1 and CDR2 (germline): SGHDT, YYEEEE. The ends were cut back, 0 bases at V and 5 bases at J, with 14 bases in the middle. The full variable domain, in which reference TRBV5-6 and TRBJ2-5 provide the parts outside the CDR3, is DAGVTQSPTHLIKTRGQQVTLRCSPKSGHDTVSWYQQALGQGPQFIFQYYEEEERQRGNFPDRFSGHQFPNYSSELNVNALLLGDSALYLCASSLDWGSHETQYFGPGTRLLVL.